Presented here are 9 T cell receptor beta chains from one specimen sequenced in a study of lymphopenia after photon versus proton radiotherapy. Data came from immunoSEQ multiplex PCR; TCRdb stores just in-frame clones and leaves some out. The profile shows some 44,000 clones, approximately 80% of them singletons. Sequenced material: peripheral blood, taken from a patient treated with proton-based radiotherapy. The receptors stem from a woman in her 70s with pancreatic cancer.

V is TRBV15 and J is TRBJ2-5, with a weak D call TRBD1 (6 bases). The CDR3 is 15 residues long. Germline assignment: CDR1 LNHNV and CDR2 YYDKDF (reference sequence). Trimming left V 0 bases short and J 5 bases short, with 13 bases between. The CDR3 sequence is CATSRDTGSEETQYF. In nucleotides, the CDR3 is TGTGCCACCAGCAGAGATACAGGGAGTGAGGAGACCCAGTACTTC. The entire variable domain, with the rest obtained from reference TRBV15 and TRBJ2-5, is as follows: DAMVIQNPRYQVTQFGKPVTLSCSQTLNHNVMYWYQQKSSQAPKLLFHYYDKDFNNEADTPDNFQSRRPNTSFCFLDIRSPGLGDTAMYLCATSRDTGSEETQYFGPGTRLLVL.

This rearrangement joins TRBV6-6 to TRBJ2-2; the match to TRBD1 covers 8 bases. This CDR3 is built from 14 residues. V lost 1 base, J lost 6 bases, and 1 base stayed unmatched. Germline V CDR1 and CDR2: MNHNY, SVGAGI (reference sequence). As DNA, the CDR3 is TGTGCCAGCAGTTACTTACAGGGGGCCGGGGAGCTGTTTTTT. Translation: CASSYLQGAGELFF.

As DNA, the CDR3 is TGCGCCCCTCGGGCGGGGCACCCCCAAGAGACCCAGTACTTC. Its translation: CAPRAGHPQETQYF. The chain employs TRBV4-3 and TRBJ2-5; perhaps TRBD2 as D (6 bases). V gave up 11 bases and J gave up 1 base, with 17 bases separating them. Germline CDR1 LGHNA, CDR2 YSLEER. The CDR3 runs 14 residues.

The table lists this clone with a count of one. The CDR3 reads CASSLTGEEIETQYF. The CDR3 region has the DNA TGTGCCAGCAGCTTAACCGGGGAGGAGATAGAGACCCAGTACTTC. The J gene is TRBJ2-5, the V gene TRBV7-3; D might be TRBD2 (6 bases). V shed 0 bases and J shed 4 bases, with 12 bases lying between them. Germline V CDR1 and CDR2: SGHTA, FQGTGA. The length of the CDR3 is 15 residues. The whole variable domain, filled in from reference TRBV7-3 and TRBJ2-5, reads GAGVSQTPSNKVTEKGKYVELRCDPISGHTALYWYRQSLGQGPEFLIYFQGTGAADDSGLPNDRFFAVRPEGSVSTLKIQRTERGDSAVYLCASSLTGEEIETQYFGPGTRLLVL.

The genes are TRBV9 and TRBJ1-3, with a tentative D call TRBD1 (6 bases). Per germline, CDR1 SGDLS and CDR2 YYNGEE. This CDR3 has 15 amino acids. V dropped 4 bases and J dropped 2 bases, with 13 bases sitting between them. The DNA of the CDR3 is TGTGCCAGCAGCATACAGGGTTCGGCTGGAAACACCATATATTTT. This translates into CASSIQGSAGNTIYF.

This chain connects TRBV7-9 to TRBJ2-5; 9 nucleotides agree with TRBD1. The CDR3 covers 17 residues. Germline V gene sequence: CDR1 SEHNR, CDR2 FQNEAQ (reference sequence). The ends lost 5 bases at V and 1 base at J; junction bases unmatched: 11. DNA for the CDR3: TGTGCCAGCAGCCCCCTTCGGGCGACAGGGGGCCAAGAGACCCAGTACTTC. This gives the protein CASSPLRATGGQETQYF. Filled out from reference TRBV7-9 and TRBJ2-5, the complete variable domain reads DTGVSQNPRHKITKRGQNVTFRCDPISEHNRLYWYRQTLGQGPEFLTYFQNEAQLEKSRLLSDRFSAERPKGSFSTLEIQRTEQGDSAMYLCASSPLRATGGQETQYFGPGTRLLVL.

The CDR3 here is CASSRGIAGGDNEQFF. The CDR3 region has the DNA TGTGCCAGCAGTCGGGGTATAGCGGGAGGGGACAATGAGCAGTTCTTC. The V call is TRBV9, the J call TRBJ2-1; 11 nucleotides agree with TRBD2. CDR1 and CDR2 (germline): SGDLS, YYNGEE. The V segment lost 5 bases and the J segment 5 bases; nucleotides outside the gene matches: 9. This CDR3 comprises 16 residues.

This clone was detected only a few times. The chain recombines TRBV30 with TRBJ2-5; 8 nucleotides line up with TRBD2. Germline V CDR1 and CDR2: GTSNPN, SVGIG (reference sequence). The CDR3 covers 16 residues. After removal of 1 base from V and 2 bases from J, the junction contained 9 bases not matched to a gene. The CDR3, as DNA: TGTGCCTGGAGTGAAGGGTTTACTAGCGGACAAGAGACCCAGTACTTC. This translates into CAWSEGFTSGQETQYF. Combining the CDR3 with reference TRBV30 and TRBJ2-5 gives the whole variable domain SQTIHQWPATLVQPVGSPLSLECTVEGTSNPNLYWYRQAAGRGLQLLFYSVGIGQISSEVPQNLSASRPQDRQFILSSKKLLLSDSGFYLCAWSEGFTSGQETQYFGPGTRLLVL.

The V and J genes are TRBV28 and TRBJ2-7; D possibly corresponds to TRBD1 (5 bases). V shed 1 base and J shed 6 bases, with 7 bases lying between them. Germline-derived CDR1 and CDR2 are MDHEN and SYDVKM. The CDR3 extends over 12 amino acids. Here the CDR3 DNA reads TGTGCCAGCAGTTTATTAAGGGGCGAGCAGTACTTC. This translates into CASSLLRGEQYF.